The TCR beta chain described here comes from a study of blood T cells in healthy people across ages. V was clipped by 10 bases and J by 5 bases; unmatched bases: 8. Germline assignment: CDR1 SGHRS and CDR2 YFSETQ. This CDR3 has 12 residues. The authors ran a second PCR of 7 to 11 cycles using a sample-barcoded 5' primer and a J-beta primer mix. TCRdb reprocessed the 5' RACE reads via MiXCR and lists one record per CDR3 protein. Of around 800,000 distinct CDR3 sequences listed, about half were seen once; the top ten hold roughly 18%. The sequenced sample was blood. The origin of this receptor is a man aged 80 or over in good health. The J gene is TRBJ1-1, the V gene TRBV5-1, with 7 bases fitting TRBD1. CDR3 coding DNA: TGCGCCTGCCAGGGGGAAGGAACTGAAGCTTTCTTT. It specifies CACQGEGTEAFF.